A selection of T cell receptor beta chains follows, all from one sample in a study of blood T cell repertoires in COVID-19. Assay used: immunoSEQ multiplex PCR; TCRdb lists only in-frame clones, some missing. The table has around 300,000 clones, around nine tenths seen once. Sample: peripheral blood. These receptors all stem from a woman in her 30s with COVID-19, enrolled during active disease. Each CDR3 is given with its conserved first and last residue. D genes are given only for firm matches. Size values are once, few and many counts, or a class for expanded clones, and some rows have none.

CDR3: CASSYDRVKTQYF; DNA: TGTGCCAGCAGTTACGACAGGGTAAAGACCCAGTACTTC; J: TRBJ2-5; size: -; length: 13; D: TRBD1; V: TRBV7-2
CDR3: CASSYESGGQPQHF; DNA: TGTGCCAGCAGTTACGAGTCAGGCGGGCAGCCCCAGCATTTT; J: TRBJ1-5; size: -; length: 14; D: -; V: TRBV6-2/TRBV6-3
CDR3: CATSTGGTSTDTQYF; DNA: TGTGCCACCAGTACAGGGGGCACTAGCACAGATACGCAGTATTTT; J: TRBJ2-3; size: -; length: 15; D: TRBD1; V: TRBV24-1
CDR3: CASSSGSRMRCTNEKLFF; DNA: TGTGCCAGCAGCTCAGGGTCTAGAATGAGATGTACTAATGAAAAACTGTTTTTT; J: TRBJ1-4; size: -; length: 18; D: -; V: TRBV7-3
CDR3: CASGEYEQYF; DNA: TGTGCCAGCGGAGAATACGAGCAGTACTTC; J: TRBJ2-7; size: -; length: 10; D: -; V: TRBV2
CDR3: CASSIRLAGEPPYNEQFF; DNA: TGTGCCAGTAGTATAAGACTAGCGGGAGAGCCTCCTTACAATGAGCAGTTCTTC; J: TRBJ2-1; size: -; length: 18; D: TRBD2; V: TRBV19
CDR3: CASSEAPGGGTTDTQYF; DNA: TGTGCCAGCAGTGAAGCTCCGGGGGGGGGAACAACAGATACGCAGTATTTT; J: TRBJ2-3; size: -; length: 17; D: TRBD2; V: TRBV2
CDR3: CASSLGSGLAGEDEQYF; DNA: TGTGCCAGCAGCTTAGGCTCGGGACTAGCGGGAGAAGACGAGCAGTACTTC; J: TRBJ2-7; size: -; length: 17; D: TRBD2; V: TRBV7-9
CDR3: CASSALTGSPLHF; DNA: TGTGCCAGCAGCGCCCTAACAGGATCACCCCTCCACTTT; J: TRBJ1-6; size: few; length: 13; D: -; V: TRBV7-9
CDR3: CAITSGDSYNEQFF; DNA: TGTGCCATCACTAGCGGAGACTCCTACAATGAGCAGTTCTTC; J: TRBJ2-1; size: -; length: 14; D: TRBD2; V: TRBV10-3
CDR3: CASSQDLNAPGTIYF; DNA: TGTGCCAGCAGCCAAGATCTCAATGCCCCGGGGACCATATATTTT; J: TRBJ1-3; size: once; length: 15; D: -; V: TRBV3-1/TRBV3-2
CDR3: CATWGQGDYGYTF; DNA: TGTGCCACATGGGGACAGGGGGACTATGGCTACACCTTC; J: TRBJ1-2; size: few; length: 13; D: TRBD1; V: TRBV27
CDR3: CASKIGQGFMNTEAFF; DNA: TGTGCCAGCAAAATAGGACAGGGATTCATGAACACTGAAGCTTTCTTT; J: TRBJ1-1; size: -; length: 16; D: TRBD1; V: TRBV28
CDR3: CASSPYGSSYNEQFF; DNA: TGTGCCAGCTCACCGTATGGCAGCTCCTACAATGAGCAGTTCTTC; J: TRBJ2-1; size: -; length: 15; D: -; V: TRBV18
CDR3: CASSELGLAGGDGELFF; DNA: TGCGCCAGCAGTGAACTAGGACTAGCGGGAGGCGACGGGGAGCTGTTTTTT; J: TRBJ2-2; size: -; length: 17; D: TRBD2; V: TRBV10-1
CDR3: CASSLWAGGQEHYGYTF; DNA: TGTGCCAGCAGCTTGTGGGCAGGGGGCCAGGAGCACTATGGCTACACCTTC; J: TRBJ1-2; size: -; length: 17; D: TRBD1; V: TRBV5-4
CDR3: CASNLGGRGHEQFF; DNA: TGTGCCAGTAACCTCGGCGGGAGGGGCCATGAGCAGTTCTTC; J: TRBJ2-1; size: -; length: 14; D: TRBD2; V: TRBV19
CDR3: CASSLVGDSYEQYF; DNA: TGCGCCAGCAGCTTGGTAGGGGATTCCTACGAGCAGTACTTC; J: TRBJ2-7; size: -; length: 14; D: -; V: TRBV5-1
CDR3: CASRRLEGPTDTQYF; DNA: TGTGCCAGCAGGCGTCTCGAGGGCCCGACAGATACGCAGTATTTT; J: TRBJ2-3; size: -; length: 15; D: -; V: TRBV7-8
CDR3: CASSLAPSGSLNEQFF; DNA: TGTGCTAGCAGCTTAGCGCCCAGCGGGAGTCTCAATGAGCAGTTCTTC; J: TRBJ2-1; size: -; length: 16; D: TRBD2; V: TRBV7-7
CDR3: CASSLDNRGSGRSSYEQYF; DNA: TGCGCCAGCAGCTTGGATAATAGGGGGAGCGGGAGAAGCTCCTACGAGCAGTACTTC; J: TRBJ2-7; size: once; length: 19; D: TRBD2; V: TRBV5-1
CDR3: CASSPKGGASNEQFF; DNA: TGTGCCAGCTCACCAAAAGGGGGCGCATCCAATGAGCAGTTCTTC; J: TRBJ2-1; size: -; length: 15; D: TRBD1; V: TRBV18
CDR3: CASRQGDQPQHF; DNA: TGTGCCAGCAGGCAGGGCGACCAGCCCCAGCATTTT; J: TRBJ1-5; size: -; length: 12; D: -; V: TRBV6-5
CDR3: CASSPSPGTSGSGDTQYF; DNA: TGTGCCAGCAGTCCCTCACCCGGGACTAGCGGGAGCGGAGATACGCAGTATTTT; J: TRBJ2-3; size: -; length: 18; D: TRBD2; V: TRBV28
CDR3: CASSPSQGAYNSPLHF; DNA: TGTGCCAGCAGCCCCTCCCAGGGGGCCTATAATTCACCCCTCCACTTT; J: TRBJ1-6; size: -; length: 16; D: TRBD1; V: TRBV28
CDR3: CASSSQGIYEQYF; DNA: TGTGCCAGCAGTTCCCAGGGTATCTACGAGCAGTACTTC; J: TRBJ2-7; size: -; length: 13; D: -; V: TRBV27
CDR3: CASSSGTSGRGSYNEQFF; DNA: TGCGCCAGCAGTTCCGGGACTAGCGGAAGGGGGTCCTACAATGAGCAGTTCTTC; J: TRBJ2-1; size: -; length: 18; D: TRBD2; V: TRBV5-1
CDR3: CASRPQPENTIYF; DNA: TGTGCCAGCAGACCGCAACCCGAGAACACCATATATTTT; J: TRBJ1-3; size: -; length: 13; D: -; V: TRBV12-3/TRBV12-4
CDR3: CASSLGAGSGYTF; DNA: TGTGCCAGCAGCTTAGGGGCAGGGTCCGGCTACACCTTC; J: TRBJ1-2; size: -; length: 13; D: -; V: TRBV7-9
CDR3: CASSWSQGQETQYF; DNA: TGTGCCAGCAGCTGGAGTCAGGGGCAAGAGACCCAGTACTTC; J: TRBJ2-5; size: -; length: 14; D: -; V: TRBV7-9
CDR3: CASSQDRNQPQHF; DNA: TGTGCCAGCAGCCAAGACAGGAATCAGCCCCAGCATTTT; J: TRBJ1-5; size: -; length: 13; D: -; V: TRBV3-1/TRBV3-2
CDR3: CASSLRQGGTDTQYF; DNA: TGTGCCAGCAGCCTTCGACAGGGGGGCACAGATACGCAGTATTTT; J: TRBJ2-3; size: -; length: 15; D: TRBD1; V: TRBV7-9
CDR3: CASSIQGVYQPQHF; DNA: TGTGCCAGTAGCATACAGGGGGTCTATCAGCCCCAGCATTTT; J: TRBJ1-5; size: once; length: 14; D: TRBD1; V: TRBV19
CDR3: CASSLGEGAEQPQHF; DNA: TGTGCCAGCAGCTTAGGTGAGGGGGCTGAACAGCCCCAGCATTTT; J: TRBJ1-5; size: -; length: 15; D: TRBD1; V: TRBV11-2
CDR3: CASSFRGWGDYEQYF; DNA: TGTGCCAGCAGTTTCAGAGGGTGGGGAGACTACGAGCAGTACTTC; J: TRBJ2-7; size: -; length: 15; D: -; V: TRBV27
CDR3: CATSDSAGGPGDEQFF; DNA: TGTGCCACCAGTGATTCAGCGGGAGGGCCTGGAGATGAGCAGTTCTTC; J: TRBJ2-1; size: once; length: 16; D: TRBD2; V: TRBV24-1
CDR3: CASSSRQLRSYNSPLHF; DNA: TGTGCCAGCAGTAGCCGACAACTTCGCTCCTATAATTCACCCCTCCACTTT; J: TRBJ1-6; size: -; length: 17; D: -; V: TRBV2
CDR3: CASSFASGRPASYEQYF; DNA: TGTGCCAGCAGCTTTGCTAGCGGGAGGCCCGCATCCTACGAGCAGTACTTC; J: TRBJ2-7; size: -; length: 17; D: TRBD2; V: TRBV5-4
CDR3: CASSLQGTAYNEQFF; DNA: TGCGCCAGCAGCTTACAGGGGACAGCATACAATGAGCAGTTCTTC; J: TRBJ2-1; size: -; length: 15; D: TRBD1; V: TRBV5-1
CDR3: CASTQQGANTEAFF; DNA: TGTGCCAGCACCCAACAGGGGGCGAACACTGAAGCTTTCTTT; J: TRBJ1-1; size: once; length: 14; D: TRBD1; V: TRBV6-5
CDR3: CASSRSANSPLHF; DNA: TGTGCCAGCAGCCGGAGCGCTAATTCACCCCTCCACTTT; J: TRBJ1-6; size: -; length: 13; D: -; V: TRBV12-3/TRBV12-4
CDR3: CASSQVETGVCETQYF; DNA: TGTGCCAGCAGCCAAGTCGAGACAGGGGTATGTGAGACCCAGTACTTC; J: TRBJ2-5; size: -; length: 16; D: TRBD1; V: TRBV3-1/TRBV3-2
CDR3: CASSLEAGGRLGNTDTQYF; DNA: TGTGCCAGCAGCTTGGAGGCTGGCGGGAGGCTAGGAAACACAGATACGCAGTATTTT; J: TRBJ2-3; size: -; length: 19; D: TRBD2; V: TRBV5-6
CDR3: CASSLGQTLEAFF; DNA: TGTGCCAGCAGTTTAGGGCAGACCTTAGAAGCTTTCTTT; J: TRBJ1-1; size: -; length: 13; D: -; V: TRBV27
CDR3: CASSSGRARNTEAFF; DNA: TGTGCCAGCAGCTCCGGGAGGGCGAGGAACACTGAAGCTTTCTTT; J: TRBJ1-1; size: -; length: 15; D: -; V: TRBV5-6
CDR3: CASRAAGTGTDTQYF; DNA: TGCGCCAGCAGGGCCGCCGGGACAGGCACAGATACGCAGTATTTT; J: TRBJ2-3; size: -; length: 15; D: TRBD1; V: TRBV10-1
CDR3: CASSRRDRADGYTF; DNA: TGTGCCAGCAGCCGTCGGGACAGGGCGGATGGCTACACCTTC; J: TRBJ1-2; size: few; length: 14; D: TRBD1; V: TRBV3-1/TRBV3-2
CDR3: CASRETGGLETQYF; DNA: TGTGCCAGCAGAGAGACAGGGGGCCTGGAGACCCAGTACTTC; J: TRBJ2-5; size: -; length: 14; D: TRBD1; V: TRBV28
CDR3: CASSLVSRWDEQFF; DNA: TGTGCCAGCAGCTTGGTATCTAGGTGGGATGAGCAGTTCTTC; J: TRBJ2-1; size: once; length: 14; D: -; V: TRBV5-6
CDR3: CASSLAVGAGAGNTIYF; DNA: TGTGCCAGCAGCTTAGCAGTGGGGGCCGGGGCTGGAAACACCATATATTTT; J: TRBJ1-3; size: once; length: 17; D: -; V: TRBV13
CDR3: CASSLAEGGSTDTQYF; DNA: TGCGCCAGCAGCTTGGCCGAAGGCGGGAGCACAGATACGCAGTATTTT; J: TRBJ2-3; size: -; length: 16; D: -; V: TRBV5-1
CDR3: CASSPRDRAVNTEAFF; DNA: TGTGCCAGTAGTCCCCGGGACAGGGCCGTGAACACTGAAGCTTTCTTT; J: TRBJ1-1; size: -; length: 16; D: TRBD1; V: TRBV19
CDR3: CASSGGHRFTGNTIYF; DNA: TGTGCCAGCAGTGGGGGACACCGGTTTACTGGAAACACCATATATTTT; J: TRBJ1-3; size: -; length: 16; D: -; V: TRBV2
CDR3: CASSAGSGGLGEEQYF; DNA: TGTGCCAGTAGTGCCGGTAGCGGGGGATTGGGAGAAGAGCAGTACTTC; J: TRBJ2-7; size: -; length: 16; D: TRBD2; V: TRBV19
CDR3: CASSGPTSGNTGELFF; DNA: TGTGCCAGCAGCGGCCCGACTAGCGGGAACACCGGGGAGCTGTTTTTT; J: TRBJ2-2; size: -; length: 16; D: TRBD2; V: TRBV9
CDR3: CASSFRASGAEEKLFF; DNA: TGTGCCAGCAGCTTTCGTGCATCAGGGGCCGAAGAAAAACTGTTTTTT; J: TRBJ1-4; size: -; length: 16; D: -; V: TRBV28